These 31 T cell receptor beta chains were all obtained from the same sample, sequenced in a study of Graves' ophthalmopathy and Graves' hyperthyroidism. RNA transcripts were the source from which TCR beta CDR3 regions were amplified. The first round was an RT-PCR with HTBI primers, and the second round was a multiplex PCR. One entry per CDR3 protein results from TCRdb running MiXCR on the multiplex PCR reads. Of more than 300,000 distinct CDR3 sequences in the sample, about a sixth were seen once. Sequencing was done on a sample of peripheral blood. These receptors all come from an adult woman with stable Graves' hyperthyroidism.

Many counts were recorded for this clonotype. The chain combines TRBV6-1 with TRBJ1-5; no definite D call. The CDR3 has 12 residues. The V and J ends lost 4 bases and 7 bases respectively, with 8 bases between them. In germline, CDR1 is MNHNS, CDR2 SASEGT. The chain's CDR3 is CASSVGMQPQHF. The DNA for the CDR3 is TGTGCCAGCAGTGTAGGAATGCAGCCCCAGCATTTT.

This rearrangement joins TRBV4-2 to TRBJ1-5, with 9 bases aligning to TRBD1. This CDR3 has 15 residues. J was trimmed by 4 bases and V by 0 bases; bases with no gene match: 1. CDR1 is LGHNA and CDR2 is YNFKEQ in the germline V gene. This chain's CDR3 is CASSQETGGNQPQHF. The DNA for the CDR3 is TGTGCCAGCAGCCAAGAGACAGGGGGTAATCAGCCCCAGCATTTT.

This clonotype was detected many times. The chain combines TRBV20-1 with TRBJ2-7; D possibly matches TRBD1 or TRBD2 (5 bases each). CDR1 DFQATT and CDR2 SNEGSKA come from the germline V gene (reference sequence). This CDR3 has 15 residues. V was shortened by 1 base and J by 0 bases, with 13 bases between the two germline ends. Here the CDR3 DNA reads TGCAGTGCTAGAGCGCAGGCAGGGAGCTCCTACGAGCAGTACTTC. Residues: CSARAQAGSSYEQYF.

In its sample, this clonotype was seen many times. The V call is TRBV12-3 or TRBV12-4, the J call TRBJ1-2, with 8 bases aligning to TRBD1. CDR3 length: 12 amino acids. V was pared by 5 bases and J by 6 bases, with 2 bases of the junction left unmatched. CDR3 sequence reads: CASSPQGDGYTF. The CDR3 nucleotides are TGTGCCAGCAGTCCACAGGGGGATGGCTACACCTTC.

This clonotype showed up just a few times. The J gene is TRBJ2-7, the V gene TRBV30, with TRBD1 identical over 8 bases. Germline-derived CDR1 and CDR2 are GTSNPN and SVGIG (reference sequence). The CDR3 is 14 residues long. Trimming removed 4 bases from V and 5 bases from J; junction bases left unmatched: 10. The CDR3 sequence: CAWNKEQGVNEQYF. The CDR3 nucleotides read TGTGCCTGGAACAAGGAACAGGGGGTTAACGAGCAGTACTTC.

The table lists this clonotype with many counts. The V gene is TRBV19, the J gene TRBJ1-5; 9 bases are a match to TRBD1. J was trimmed by 2 bases and V by 4 bases; bases with no gene match: 3. Looked up from germline, CDR1 is LNHDA and CDR2 is SQIVND (reference sequence). CDR3 size: 15 residues. Here the CDR3 reads CASSTDRGGNQPQHF. The CDR3 DNA reads TGTGCCAGTAGTACTGACAGGGGGGGCAATCAGCCCCAGCATTTT.

As concerns this clonotype: This may be a read error, as it is one base from a much larger clone. The CDR3 DNA follows: TGTGCCAGCAGCCAGCCCGGACTAGCGACGAACACCGGGGAGCTGTGTTTT. Translated, it gives CASSQPGLATNTGELCF. The rearrangement links TRBV3-1 to TRBJ2-2; 9 bases agree with TRBD2. Germline loops: CDR1 LGHDT, CDR2 YNNKEL (reference sequence). The CDR3 has 17 amino acids.

This clonotype came up many times. The V gene is TRBV28, the J gene TRBJ2-7, with 11 bases that match TRBD1. Germline V gene lookup returns CDR1 MDHEN and CDR2 SYDVKM. The CDR3 contains 18 residues. V lost 7 bases to trimming and J lost 1 base; unmatched junction nucleotides: 15. The CDR3 DNA reads TGTGCCAGCACCACACCTTCACCCGGGACAGGGGGTTCCTACGAGCAGTACTTC. This encodes CASTTPSPGTGGSYEQYF.

This clonotype has a count of ten or more. The rearrangement links TRBV11-2 to TRBJ2-7, with D unclear. The ends were cut back, 1 base at V and 2 bases at J, with 6 bases in the middle. The CDR3 is made up of 13 amino acids. Germline CDR1 is SGHAT and CDR2 is FQNNGV. In nucleotides, the CDR3 is TGTGCCAGCAGCTTAGTTGCCCCCTACGAGCAGTACTTC. Amino acid sequence: CASSLVAPYEQYF.

This clonotype was seen a few times. Just one base apart from a much larger clone, this may be a read error. DNA for the CDR3: TGCAGTGCTAGAGATGGGGGTTTCCACGAGCAGTACTTC. This codes for CSARDGGFHEQYF. V usage is TRBV20-1 and J usage is TRBJ2-7; the D gene could be TRBD1 or TRBD2 (5 bases each). The germline CDR1 and CDR2 sequences are DFQATT and SNEGSKA (reference sequence). This CDR3 spans 13 amino acids. Trimming left V 0 bases short and J 5 bases short, with 11 bases between.

This clonotype showed up many times. The CDR3 DNA reads TGTGCCAGCAGGAAGGGGCAACGCGAGCAGTACTTC. Residues: CASRKGQREQYF. V gene TRBV6-1 combines with J gene TRBJ2-7; maybe TRBD1 (5 bases). V dropped 6 bases and J dropped 6 bases, with 12 bases sitting between them. Germline loops: CDR1 MNHNS, CDR2 SASEGT. The CDR3 loop spans 12 amino acids.

The chain employs TRBV5-5 and TRBJ2-5, with a tentative D call TRBD2 (6 bases). The CDR3 is made up of 14 amino acids. Germline V gene lookup returns CDR1 SGHKS and CDR2 YYEKEE (reference sequence). V was pared by 4 bases and J by 0 bases, with 10 bases between. The CDR3 region is CASSPRLDQETQYF. The CDR3 nucleotides are TGTGCCAGCAGCCCTCGACTAGACCAAGAGACCCAGTACTTC.

This clonotype was counted many times. CDR3 amino acids: CSARGTGGTPEHF. CDR3 nucleotides: TGCAGTGCTAGAGGGACAGGGGGCACCCCGGAACATTTT. The V call is TRBV20-1, the J call TRBJ1-5; 11 bases map to TRBD1. Germline V CDR1 and CDR2: DFQATT, SNEGSKA (reference sequence). With 1 base clipped from V and 16 bases from J, the junction kept 9 bases outside the gene matches. This CDR3 is 13 amino acids long.

About this clonotype itself: Given a much more abundant clone one base away, this may be a read error. The gene calls are TRBV2 and TRBJ1-1; possible D gene TRBD1, 6 bases. Germline CDR1 SNHLY, CDR2 FYNNEI. The CDR3 extends over 16 amino acids. The CDR3 DNA follows: TGTGCCAGCAGTGGGACAGTAGGCATTTTGAACACTGAAGCTTGCTTT. Protein product: CASSGTVGILNTEACF.

The table lists this clonotype with many counts. The chain employs TRBV6-1 and TRBJ1-1; D is possibly TRBD1 (5 bases). V shed 7 bases and J shed 1 base, with 7 bases lying between them. CDR3 size: 12 residues. From germline, CDR1 is MNHNS and CDR2 SASEGT. DNA of the CDR3: TGTGCCAGCAATAGGGGGAACACTGAAGCTTTCTTT. Amino acids: CASNRGNTEAFF.

Many counts were recorded for this clonotype. The chain is built from TRBV7-8 and TRBJ1-2; TRBD1 matches at 7 bases. CDR1 and CDR2 (germline): SGHVS, FQNEAQ. The J segment lost 4 bases and the V segment lost 3 bases, leaving 5 bases of the junction unmatched. This CDR3 has 14 residues. This chain's CDR3 is CASSLGTASYGYTF. In DNA, the CDR3 is TGTGCCAGCAGCTTGGGGACAGCGAGCTATGGCTACACCTTC. Based on the CDR3 plus reference TRBV7-8 and TRBJ1-2, the full variable domain is GAGVSQSPRYKVAKRGQDVALRCDPISGHVSLFWYQQALGQGPEFLTYFQNEAQLDKSGLPSDRFFAERPEGSVSTLKIQRTQQEDSAVYLCASSLGTASYGYTFGSGTRLTVV.

This clonotype was seen at least ten times. This sequence joins TRBV20-1 and TRBJ1-2; D may be TRBD1 (5 bases). CDR3 length: 17 residues. In germline, CDR1 is DFQATT, CDR2 SNEGSKA (reference sequence). Trimming left V 8 bases short and J 2 bases short, with 27 bases between. CDR3 sequence: CSPSSRRDRLSNYGYTF. For the CDR3, the DNA is TGCAGTCCATCATCCCGACGGGACCGTCTTTCAAACTATGGCTACACCTTC.

In its sample, this clonotype was seen many times. The chain uses TRBV7-9 and TRBJ1-3; D gene ambiguous. V lost 5 bases, J lost 4 bases, and 6 bases lay in between. Germline V gene lookup returns CDR1 SEHNR and CDR2 FQNEAQ (reference sequence). This CDR3 has 12 amino acids. For the CDR3, the DNA is TGTGCCAGCAGCCCCTTGGGAAACACCATATATTTT. This encodes CASSPLGNTIYF.

This clonotype was picked up many times. The V call is TRBV27, the J call TRBJ2-5, with a weak D call TRBD1 (6 bases). This CDR3 has 14 amino acids. The germline V gene encodes CDR1 MNHEY and CDR2 SMNVEV (reference sequence). Trimming removed 6 bases from V and 5 bases from J, with 16 bases in between. This CDR3 is CASSWDKTGETQYF. The CDR3 DNA reads as TGTGCCAGCAGCTGGGACAAAACTGGGGAGACCCAGTACTTC.

This chain links TRBV24-1 with TRBJ2-2, with 12 bases lining up with TRBD2. The CDR3 runs 18 residues. Germline CDR1 and CDR2: KGHDR and SFDVKD. Trimming at V came to 0 bases and at J to 7 bases, leaving 8 bases not matched to a gene. The CDR3 nucleotides are TGTGCCACCAGTGATTTGCCTCTAGCGGGAGGGCTGAGCGGGGAGCTGTTTTTT. It codes for CATSDLPLAGGLSGELFF.

The V call is TRBV6-1, the J call TRBJ1-4, with TRBD1 as a possible D gene (6 bases). CDR1 MNHNS and CDR2 SASEGT come from the germline V gene. The CDR3 is made up of 14 amino acids. Trimming cost V 4 bases and J 3 bases, with 9 bases left between them. The CDR3 protein is CASSAPGANEKLFF. The CDR3 DNA reads TGTGCCAGCAGTGCCCCAGGGGCTAATGAAAAACTGTTTTTT.

This clonotype has ten or more counts. The CDR3 DNA reads as TGTGCCAGTAGGACTAGTACCACGGAGCAGTACTTC. This encodes CASRTSTTEQYF. The gene calls are TRBV6-2 or TRBV6-3 and TRBJ2-7; the match to TRBD2 covers 7 bases. The CDR3 is 12 amino acids. The J segment lost 7 bases and the V segment lost 9 bases, leaving 9 bases of the junction unmatched. CDR1 and CDR2 (germline): MNHEY, SVGEGT.

This clonotype occurred many times. The chain links TRBV15 to TRBJ2-5; 9 nucleotides align to TRBD2. The CDR3 spans 17 residues. Trimming at V came to 2 bases and at J to 5 bases, leaving 12 bases not matched to a gene. Germline lookup yields CDR1 LNHNV and CDR2 YYDKDF (reference sequence). This chain's CDR3 is CATSRPAGTSIRETQYF. CDR3 coding DNA: TGTGCCACCAGCAGACCCGCCGGGACTAGCATCAGGGAGACCCAGTACTTC.

The sample holds many counts of this clonotype. A single base separates this from a much larger clone, so it may be a read error. The CDR3 end shows no conserved phenylalanine or tryptophan, and so a read error is likely. The chain joins TRBV12-3 or TRBV12-4 to TRBJ2-2; TRBD2 matches 14 bases. After removal of 6 bases from V and 3 bases from J, the junction contained 9 bases not matched to a gene. This CDR3 is built from 18 residues. CDR3 DNA: TGTGCCAGCAGCTCGTCGGGACTAGCGGGAGCGCACACCGGGGAGCTGTTTGTT. Its protein product is CASSSSGLAGAHTGELFV.

This clonotype was counted ten times or more. This rearrangement joins TRBV19 to TRBJ1-1; 8 bases match TRBD1. Trimming took 7 bases from V and 1 from J; bases not matched to a gene: 8. From germline, CDR1 is LNHDA and CDR2 SQIVND (reference sequence). The CDR3 spans 15 residues. CDR3 DNA sequence: TGTGCCAGTACATCAGGGGGCTGGTGGAACACTGAAGCTTTCTTT. Residues: CASTSGGWWNTEAFF.

The sample holds a few counts of this clonotype. J is TRBJ2-1 and V is TRBV28; tentative D call: TRBD2 (7 bases). This CDR3 spans 16 amino acids. Trimming removed 9 bases from V and 7 bases from J, with 25 bases in between. Germline values: CDR1 MDHEN, CDR2 SYDVKM. The CDR3 DNA is TGTGCCAGTCCCCCGCGGGCGGGGGCGTATGTTAATGAGCAGTTCTTC. Amino acid sequence: CASPPRAGAYVNEQFF.

This clonotype was found many times. The genes are TRBV29-1 and TRBJ2-2, with TRBD1 as a possible D gene (6 bases). From germline, CDR1 is SQVTM and CDR2 ANQGSEA. The CDR3 length is 14 residues. The V end lost 6 bases, the J end lost 2 bases, and 13 bases lay between the germline ends. CDR3 sequence reads: CSVKQGLNTGELFF. CDR3 sequence (DNA): TGCAGCGTAAAGCAGGGGCTAAACACCGGGGAGCTGTTTTTT.

This clonotype was detected a few times. V is TRBV20-1 and J is TRBJ2-7, with 13 bases fitting TRBD2. V trimming: 0 bases; J trimming: 5 bases; junction bases outside the gene matches: 22. The CDR3 has 21 residues. In germline, CDR1 is DFQATT, CDR2 SNEGSKA (reference sequence). The CDR3 loop reads CSAREGLAGISPRREFHEQYF. CDR3 DNA sequence: TGCAGTGCTAGAGAGGGACTAGCGGGAATTTCACCGAGAAGGGAATTTCACGAGCAGTACTTC.

The chain employs TRBV25-1 and TRBJ2-7, with TRBD1 matching over 8 bases. Per germline, CDR1 MGHDK and CDR2 SYGVNS. The CDR3 spans 15 residues. V trimming: 4 bases; J trimming: 4 bases; junction bases outside the gene matches: 9. CDR3 region: CASSGRDRLRYEQYF. DNA of the CDR3: TGTGCCAGCAGTGGCCGGGACAGGCTTAGGTACGAGCAGTACTTC.

V gene TRBV20-1 combines with J gene TRBJ2-5, with TRBD1 as a possible D gene (5 bases). The CDR3 runs 12 residues. Germline loops: CDR1 DFQATT, CDR2 SNEGSKA (reference sequence). Trimming pared 6 bases from V and 3 bases from J, leaving 11 bases between. The CDR3 sequence is CSAKTDKETQYF. The CDR3 region has the DNA TGCAGTGCCAAGACAGATAAAGAGACCCAGTACTTC.

In nucleotides, the CDR3 is TGTGCCAGCAAACCACAGGGAGTTAATTCACCCCTCCACTTT. Its protein product is CASKPQGVNSPLHF. This chain connects TRBV28 to TRBJ1-6, with TRBD1 as a possible D gene (6 bases). This CDR3 spans 14 amino acids. Trimming shortened V by 7 bases and J by 6 bases, and 13 bases separated the two germline ends. Germline values: CDR1 MDHEN, CDR2 SYDVKM.